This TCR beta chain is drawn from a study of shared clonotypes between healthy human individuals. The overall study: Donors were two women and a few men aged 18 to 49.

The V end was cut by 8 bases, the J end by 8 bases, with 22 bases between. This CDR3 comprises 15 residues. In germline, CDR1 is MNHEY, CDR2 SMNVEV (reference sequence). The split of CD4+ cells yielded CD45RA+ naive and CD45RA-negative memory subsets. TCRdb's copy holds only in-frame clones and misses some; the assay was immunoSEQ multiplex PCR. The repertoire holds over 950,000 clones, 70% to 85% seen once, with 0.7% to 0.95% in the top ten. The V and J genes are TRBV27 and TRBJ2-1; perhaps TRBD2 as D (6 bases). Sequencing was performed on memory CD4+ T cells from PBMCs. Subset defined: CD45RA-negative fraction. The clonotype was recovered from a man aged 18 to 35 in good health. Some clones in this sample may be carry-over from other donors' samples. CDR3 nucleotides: TGTGCCAGCTCCCTTGGGGCGGGAAGAAGTGATGAGCAGTTCTTC. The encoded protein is CASSLGAGRSDEQFF.